This T cell receptor beta chain appears in the sequencing data of a study of cytomegalovirus exposure and HLA in healthy donors. Study-level points and caveats: TCR beta V- and J-gene trimming was later associated with a missense DCLRE1C variant. One cluster of highly shared sequence variants probably arose as a sequencing artifact.

The CDR3 runs to 16 residues. Germline V CDR1 and CDR2: SGHDT, YYEEEE. V dropped 3 bases and J dropped 10; count of bases not matched to a gene: 13. As to this clone: Its antigen is as yet unknown.

The primer mix had 60 Vbeta and 13 Jbeta primers. Only in-frame clones appear in the TCRdb table, and some are missing; sequencing was by immunoSEQ multiplex PCR. The data contain about 150,000 clones, about 85% of them singletons. The chain uses TRBV5-6 and TRBJ2-1; 10 positions agree with TRBD2. Input material: PBMCs. This TCR was recovered from a human donor in good health. For the CDR3, the DNA is TGTGCCAGCAGCTCGAGCGGGGGGGCACAGTGGAGGGAGCAGTTCTTC. As protein: CASSSSGGAQWREQFF.